This is a list of T cell receptor beta chains from one sample in a study of vaccination and CD4 T cells after COVID-19. TCRdb fed the PCR reads into MiXCR, producing one record per CDR3 protein. The table has 15,000 to 20,000 distinct CDR3 sequences, 55% to 65% seen once. Antigens for these TCRs are unknown. Sequenced here: CD4+ T cells from blood, cultured in vitro, sampled after SARS-CoV-2 vaccination. All receptors derive from a human donor who had recovered from COVID-19. Each CDR3 is given with its conserved first and last residue. Fields, in order: V gene, D gene, J gene, clone size, CDR3 protein, CDR3 DNA. A D gene is named only where the DNA matches it firmly. The size of a clone is reported for some rows only, either as once, few or many, or as a class for expanded clones.

TRBV12-3/TRBV12-4	NA	TRBJ1-1	NA	CASSLAGRMTEAFF	TGTGCCAGCAGTTTGGCGGGACGGATGACTGAAGCTTTCTTT
TRBV2	NA	TRBJ1-1	medium-sized	CASSVRGVLTEAFF	TGTGCCAGCAGTGTGAGGGGGGTTTTAACTGAAGCTTTCTTT
TRBV5-1	NA	TRBJ1-1	NA	CASSHGDMNTEAFF	TGCGCCAGCAGCCACGGAGATATGAACACTGAAGCTTTCTTT
TRBV27	NA	TRBJ2-1	few	CASSAGFQVFNEQFF	TGTGCCAGCAGTGCCGGTTTTCAGGTGTTCAATGAGCAGTTCTTC
TRBV6-2/TRBV6-3	NA	TRBJ1-5	NA	CASQDLSNQPQHF	TGTGCCAGCCAGGACCTTAGCAATCAGCCCCAGCATTTT
TRBV9	NA	TRBJ2-7	NA	CASSGDMGYEQYF	TGTGCCAGCAGCGGGGACATGGGGTACGAGCAGTACTTC
TRBV6-1	TRBD1	TRBJ1-1	NA	CASSKLGTGSRTEAFF	TGTGCCAGCAGTAAGTTAGGGACAGGGAGCCGAACTGAAGCTTTCTTT
TRBV24-1	NA	TRBJ1-6	few	CATFLGPLHF	TGTGCCACCTTTCTCGGGCCCCTCCACTTT
TRBV20-1	TRBD1	TRBJ1-6	few	CSASDTGGSSYNSPLHF	TGCAGTGCTAGTGATACAGGGGGAAGCTCCTATAATTCACCCCTCCACTTT
TRBV6-1	NA	TRBJ1-5	NA	CASSRTDDQPQHF	TGTGCCAGCAGTAGGACAGACGATCAGCCCCAGCATTTT
TRBV19	NA	TRBJ2-7	NA	CAGPSLGEQYF	TGTGCCGGTCCCTCCCTGGGAGAGCAGTACTTC
TRBV5-8	NA	TRBJ1-6	few	CASSFLSGYNSPLHF	TGTGCCAGCAGCTTCCTATCGGGCTACAATTCACCCCTCCACTTT
TRBV7-8	TRBD1	TRBJ2-7	NA	CASSSRDRANEQYF	TGTGCCAGCAGCTCCCGGGACAGGGCAAACGAGCAGTACTTC
TRBV2	TRBD1	TRBJ1-1	NA	CASSERQGNTEAFF	TGTGCCAGCAGTGAAAGACAGGGAAACACTGAAGCTTTCTTT
TRBV2	NA	TRBJ1-2	NA	CASNALGGYTF	TGTGCCAGTAACGCCTTGGGAGGCTACACCTTC
TRBV3-1	NA	TRBJ1-5	NA	CASSSSGRAQIGQPQHF	TGTGCCAGCAGCTCGTCGGGAAGGGCGCAGATAGGTCAGCCCCAGCATTTT